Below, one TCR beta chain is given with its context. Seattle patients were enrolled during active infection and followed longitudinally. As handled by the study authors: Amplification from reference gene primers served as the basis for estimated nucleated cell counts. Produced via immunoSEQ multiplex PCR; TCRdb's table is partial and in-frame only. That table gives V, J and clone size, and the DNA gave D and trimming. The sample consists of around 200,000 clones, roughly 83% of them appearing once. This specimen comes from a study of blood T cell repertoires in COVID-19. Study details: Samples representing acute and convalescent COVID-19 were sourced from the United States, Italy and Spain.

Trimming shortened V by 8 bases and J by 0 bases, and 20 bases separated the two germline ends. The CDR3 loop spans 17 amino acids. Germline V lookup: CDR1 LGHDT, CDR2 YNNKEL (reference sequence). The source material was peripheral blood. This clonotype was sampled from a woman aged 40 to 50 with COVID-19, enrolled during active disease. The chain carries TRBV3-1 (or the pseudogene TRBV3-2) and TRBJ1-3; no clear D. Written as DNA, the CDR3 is TGTGCCAGCGAGAGAAATATAGGCGGGAGCTCTGGAAACACCATATATTTT. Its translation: CASERNIGGSSGNTIYF.